The 10 T cell receptor beta chains in this list originate from one sample, sequenced in a study of monozygotic twins with inflammatory bowel disease (dated by TCRdb to 2018 to 2020). Library preparation employed 5' RACE. TCRdb shows the sequencer as Illumina HiSeq 2500. TCRdb reprocessed the reads and lists each CDR3 protein sequence as a single entry, with no DNA. The table for this sample shows approximately 400,000 distinct CDR3 sequences. The leading ten clones occupy about 2.3% of the sample. The source material was blood. These receptors originate from a human donor with ulcerative colitis or Crohn's disease, or a healthy co-twin of an affected twin (not recorded which).

J is TRBJ1-2 and V is TRBV9; TCRdb indicates TRBD1, and absent DNA this call remains unverified. This CDR3 has 15 amino acids. The V gene's germline CDR1 is SGDLS and CDR2 YYNGEE. The CDR3 is CASSPGTGSIYGYTF.

The genes are TRBV19 and TRBJ2-1. The V gene's germline CDR1 is LNHDA and CDR2 SQIVND (reference sequence). This CDR3 comprises 15 residues. CDR3 protein: CASVGRLGSYNEQFF.

The rearrangement links TRBV14 to TRBJ2-1; TCRdb gives TRBD2 as the D gene, but with no DNA this cannot be confirmed. Germline V gene lookup returns CDR1 SGHDN and CDR2 FVKESK. The CDR3 has 12 residues. Here the CDR3 reads CASSPSGIEQFF.

The chain joins TRBV7-8 to TRBJ1-2. Germline V gene sequence: CDR1 SGHVS, CDR2 FQNEAQ. The CDR3 has 14 amino acids. This CDR3 is CASSLGDTSRGYTF.

The chain recombines TRBV7-8 with TRBJ1-1; TCRdb proposes TRBD1, but this gene call is untestable without DNA. CDR3 length: 12 residues. Germline V lookup: CDR1 SGHVS, CDR2 FQNEAQ. CDR3 loop: CASSSTAPEAFF.

CDR3: CASSHSGVAGPGELFF. V is TRBV14 and J is TRBJ2-2; TCRdb names TRBD2, which stays unverified in the absence of DNA. This CDR3 contains 16 residues. Germline loops: CDR1 SGHDN, CDR2 FVKESK. Variable domain in full (rest from reference TRBV14 and TRBJ2-2): EAGVTQFPSHSVIEKGQTVTLRCDPISGHDNLYWYRRVMGKEIKFLLHFVKESKQDESGMPNNRFLAERTGGTYSTLKVQPAELEDSGVYFCASSHSGVAGPGELFFGEGSRLTVL.

The chain recombines TRBV7-3 with TRBJ2-1; the TCRdb call, TRBD1, lacks DNA for checking. The V gene's germline CDR1 is SGHTA and CDR2 FQGTGA. CDR3 size: 14 residues. The CDR3: CASSLNGAGDEQFF.

This chain links TRBV15 with TRBJ1-2. Germline CDR1 and CDR2: LNHNV and YYDKDF (reference sequence). The CDR3 is 13 residues long. The CDR3: CATSRDGNYGYTF.

The V and J genes are TRBV12-3 or TRBV12-4 and TRBJ2-7; TCRdb designates TRBD1, a call that cannot be tested without DNA. The CDR3 spans 15 residues. CDR3 sequence reads: CASSYHGQGSYEQYF.

The chain recombines TRBV5-1 with TRBJ2-7. CDR1 and CDR2 (germline): SGHRS, YFSETQ. There are 13 residues in the CDR3. CDR3 loop: CASSLGNPDEQYF.